A single sample is the source of the 31 T cell receptor beta chains below, sequenced in a study of blood T cell repertoires in COVID-19. Assay: immunoSEQ multiplex PCR; the TCRdb copy retains only in-frame clones and omits some. The table has some 110,000 clones, under 80% seen once. Sequencing was carried out using peripheral blood. Every receptor here comes from a man between 50 and 59 years old with acute or convalescent COVID-19.

This clone occurred many times. The chain joins TRBV5-4 to TRBJ1-2, with D possibly being TRBD1 (6 bases). V lost 4 bases to trimming and J lost 4 bases, with 17 bases between them. The CDR3 runs to 15 residues. Germline lookup yields CDR1 SGHNT and CDR2 YYREEE (reference sequence). The CDR3 region is CASSPPPTTGYGYTF. CDR3 nucleotides: TGTGCCAGCAGCCCACCACCGACGACAGGCTATGGCTACACCTTC.

This clone came up a few times. V is TRBV19 and J is TRBJ2-2, with D hard to call. This CDR3 region has 13 residues. Per germline, CDR1 LNHDA and CDR2 SQIVND (reference sequence). Trimming cost V 10 bases and J 1 base, with 10 bases left between them. The CDR3 loop reads CATQQLNTGELFF. The CDR3 DNA is TGTGCCACTCAACAGCTGAACACCGGGGAGCTGTTTTTT.

There are a few counts of this clone. The V and J genes are TRBV19 and TRBJ2-3; TRBD2 matches 10 bases. Germline loops: CDR1 LNHDA, CDR2 SQIVND (reference sequence). There are 14 residues in the CDR3. Trimming removed 0 bases from V and 9 bases from J; junction bases left unmatched: 3. The CDR3 sequence is CASSIDQREGTQYF. CDR3 DNA: TGTGCCAGTAGTATAGACCAGCGGGAGGGAACGCAGTATTTT.

V usage is TRBV18 and J usage is TRBJ1-4, with 7 nucleotides matching TRBD1. From germline, CDR1 is KGHSH and CDR2 LQKENI. The CDR3 consists of 14 residues. V trimming: 6 bases; J trimming: 4 bases; junction bases outside the gene matches: 5. As DNA, the CDR3 is TGTGCCAGCTCCCCGACAGGGAATAATGAAAAACTGTTTTTT. This gives the protein CASSPTGNNEKLFF.

This chain links TRBV5-4 with TRBJ2-5; a weak D match, TRBD1 (6 bases). Germline lookup yields CDR1 SGHNT and CDR2 YYREEE (reference sequence). V lost 2 bases, J lost 1 base, and 9 bases lay in between. The CDR3 is 14 amino acids. CDR3 in amino acids: CASSFGQSQETQYF. The CDR3 region has the DNA TGTGCCAGCAGCTTCGGACAGTCCCAAGAGACCCAGTACTTC.

The chain couples TRBV5-1 to TRBJ2-3, with D possibly TRBD2 on 6 matching bases. The CDR3 runs 13 residues. Trimming removed 3 bases from V and 6 bases from J, with 11 bases in between. Per germline, CDR1 SGHRS and CDR2 YFSETQ. This CDR3 reads CASSSGGGDTQYF. The CDR3 DNA sequence: TGCGCCAGCAGCTCGGGCGGAGGGGATACGCAGTATTTT.

The chain has TRBV5-1 and TRBJ2-1; D is undetermined. The V gene's germline CDR1 is SGHRS and CDR2 YFSETQ. The CDR3 consists of 16 residues. Trimming cost V 0 bases and J 2 bases, with 12 bases left between them. The chain's CDR3 is CASSLDGRSTYNEQFF. The CDR3 region has the DNA TGCGCCAGCAGCTTGGATGGGCGATCAACCTACAATGAGCAGTTCTTC.

The rearrangement links TRBV4-2 to TRBJ2-5, with a possible D match to TRBD1 (6 bases). Germline values: CDR1 LGHNA, CDR2 YNFKEQ. V dropped 0 bases and J dropped 1 base, with 12 bases sitting between them. The CDR3 length is 16 residues. In DNA form, the CDR3 reads TGTGCCAGCAGCCAAGAGGGGGCAGCTAGCCAAGAGACCCAGTACTTC. Protein sequence: CASSQEGAASQETQYF.

V usage is TRBV11-2 and J usage is TRBJ2-2; TRBD2 aligns across 10 bases. V shed 4 bases, J shed 2 bases, and the junction held 7 bases outside the gene matches. The CDR3 has 17 amino acids. Germline lookup yields CDR1 SGHAT and CDR2 FQNNGV. CDR3 sequence (DNA): TGTGCCAGCAGCTCCTACCGGACTAGCGGAAACACCGGGGAGCTGTTTTTT. This translates into CASSSYRTSGNTGELFF.

The J gene is TRBJ2-2, the V gene TRBV6-2 or TRBV6-3, with TRBD2 as a possible D gene (7 bases). Germline V gene lookup returns CDR1 MNHEY and CDR2 SVGEGT. The CDR3 spans 17 residues. V lost 2 bases to trimming and J lost 4 bases, with 17 bases between them. This CDR3 reads CASSYLGAGVGTGELFF. The CDR3 nucleotides are TGTGCCAGCAGTTACCTGGGGGCGGGAGTTGGCACCGGGGAGCTGTTTTTT.

The rearrangement links TRBV7-8 to TRBJ2-7, with TRBD2 identical over 9 bases. CDR1 is SGHVS and CDR2 is FQNEAQ in the germline V gene. The ends lost 7 bases at V and 0 bases at J; junction bases unmatched: 7. CDR3 size: 15 residues. CDR3 DNA: TGTGCCAGCACCCCGAGGACTAGCGCCTCCTACGAGCAGTACTTC. Residues: CASTPRTSASYEQYF.

This clone has only a few counts. The chain carries TRBV12-2 and TRBJ2-3; the D call in the table, TRBD2, was not verified against the DNA. TRBV12-2 is classified as a pseudogene. The CDR3 sequence is 15 residues long. In nucleotides, the CDR3 is TGTGCAAGTCGCTTAAACGGGGAGTTCGCAGATACGCAGTATTTT. Translating it yields CASRLNGEFADTQYF.

Only a few counts were recorded for this clone. The chain combines TRBV9 with TRBJ2-7; D might be TRBD2 (5 bases). The CDR3 totals 14 residues. The germline V gene has CDR1 SGDLS and CDR2 YYNGEE. Trimming pared 4 bases from V and 1 base from J, leaving 12 bases between. The CDR3 loop is CASSPPSRSYEQYF. The CDR3 nucleotides read TGTGCCAGCAGCCCCCCTAGCAGGTCCTACGAGCAGTACTTC. Full variable domain (missing parts from reference TRBV9 and TRBJ2-7): DSGVTQTPKHLITATGQRVTLRCSPRSGDLSVYWYQQSLDQGLQFLIQYYNGEERAKGNILERFSAQQFPDLHSELNLSSLELGDSALYFCASSPPSRSYEQYFGPGTRLTVT.

V usage is TRBV19 and J usage is TRBJ1-6; 9 bases align to TRBD1. There are 16 residues in the CDR3. Germline assignment: CDR1 LNHDA and CDR2 SQIVND (reference sequence). The V and J ends lost 5 bases and 7 bases, in that order; junction bases with no gene match: 9. CDR3 DNA sequence: TGTGCCAGTAGTTCGCTCCCGGGACAGGGAAATTCACCCCTCCACTTT. Its translation: CASSSLPGQGNSPLHF.

The chain combines TRBV3-1 (or the pseudogene TRBV3-2) with TRBJ1-6, with D possibly matching TRBD1 (6 bases). Germline loops: CDR1 LGHDT, CDR2 YNNKEL (reference sequence). This CDR3 is built from 14 residues. Trimming left V 7 bases short and J 6 bases short, with 13 bases between. CDR3 in DNA: TGTGCCAGCACCCCGACAGGTGGTAATTCACCCCTCCACTTT. Translation: CASTPTGGNSPLHF.

V gene TRBV5-4 combines with J gene TRBJ2-3; 7 nucleotides match TRBD2. V was pared by 3 bases and J by 2 bases, with 6 bases of the junction left unmatched. The CDR3 covers 15 residues. Per germline, CDR1 SGHNT and CDR2 YYREEE (reference sequence). This CDR3 reads CASSSSGKPTDTQYF. The CDR3, as DNA: TGTGCCAGCAGCTCCAGCGGGAAACCCACAGATACGCAGTATTTT.

This clone was seen a few times. The chain carries TRBV4-1 and TRBJ1-3; 10 nucleotides match TRBD1. The CDR3 runs to 17 residues. The germline V gene has CDR1 MGHRA and CDR2 YSYEKL. Trimming took 0 bases from V and 1 from J; bases not matched to a gene: 3. In DNA, the CDR3 is TGCGCCAGCAGCCAAGAACGGACAGGGGGTTCTGGAAACACCATATATTTT. It specifies CASSQERTGGSGNTIYF.

The V gene is TRBV9, the J gene TRBJ2-7; 10 positions match TRBD2. The ends lost 0 bases at V and 7 bases at J; junction bases unmatched: 4. Germline assignment: CDR1 SGDLS and CDR2 YYNGEE. The CDR3 consists of 14 residues. The CDR3 protein is CASSVGAGGREQYF. CDR3 DNA: TGTGCCAGCAGCGTAGGAGCGGGGGGGAGAGAGCAGTACTTC.

The chain is built from TRBV29-1 and TRBJ1-4, with D tentatively TRBD1 (6 bases). The V end was cut by 6 bases, the J end by 7 bases, with 15 bases between. There are 13 residues in the CDR3. The V gene's germline CDR1 is SQVTM and CDR2 ANQGSEA. For the CDR3, the DNA is TGCAGCGTAGGGGACACCCTCCGTGAAAAACTGTTTTTT. Its protein is CSVGDTLREKLFF.

Only a few counts were recorded for this clone. The chain joins TRBV4-2 to TRBJ1-6; tentative D call: TRBD1 (6 bases). Germline V gives CDR1 LGHNA, CDR2 YNFKEQ. V was trimmed by 0 bases and J by 6 bases, leaving 18 bases between them. This CDR3 spans 18 amino acids. DNA for the CDR3: TGTGCCAGCAGCCAAGAGGCGGTGACAGGAATCAGTAATTCACCCCTCCACTTT. This sequence encodes CASSQEAVTGISNSPLHF.

The rearrangement uses TRBV9 and TRBJ1-2, with D unclear. Trimming removed 3 bases at V and 1 base at J, with 4 bases between. The CDR3 has 12 residues. CDR1 SGDLS and CDR2 YYNGEE come from the germline V gene. The CDR3 reads CASSALNYGYTF. CDR3 coding DNA: TGTGCCAGCAGCGCACTTAACTATGGCTACACCTTC.

The genes are TRBV7-3 and TRBJ2-1; 10 bases match TRBD1. The CDR3 runs 15 residues. Trimming took 6 bases from V and 4 from J; bases not matched to a gene: 6. Germline V gene lookup returns CDR1 SGHTA and CDR2 FQGTGA. DNA of the CDR3: TGTGCCAGCAGGAAGGGGACAGGGGATTACAATGAGCAGTTCTTC. Amino acid sequence: CASRKGTGDYNEQFF.

This clone was observed a single time. The chain joins TRBV28 to TRBJ1-1; weak D call: TRBD1 (6 bases). This CDR3 is 15 amino acids long. With 8 bases removed from V and 4 bases from J, the gap between germline ends came to 20 bases. Germline values: CDR1 MDHEN, CDR2 SYDVKM. CDR3 amino acids: CASVPGQKIGTEAFF. The DNA for the CDR3 is TGTGCCAGCGTACCCGGACAGAAAATTGGCACTGAAGCTTTCTTT.

The chain carries TRBV24-1 and TRBJ2-3; TRBD2 matches at 13 bases. The germline CDR1 and CDR2 sequences are KGHDR and SFDVKD. V shed 5 bases, J shed 4 bases, and the junction held 14 bases outside the gene matches. CDR3 length: 19 residues. The CDR3 sequence: CATSASGTSGVRRADTQYF. CDR3 sequence (DNA): TGTGCCACCAGTGCCTCCGGGACTAGCGGGGTTAGGAGGGCAGATACGCAGTATTTT.

The chain combines TRBV6-5 with TRBJ1-2; the D gene is possibly TRBD1 (5 bases). V was pared by 10 bases and J by 7 bases, with 13 bases between. Germline lookup yields CDR1 MNHEY and CDR2 SVGAGI. The CDR3 spans 11 residues. The CDR3 DNA reads as TGTGCCATCATCGGGACTCTTGGCTACACCTTC. It specifies CAIIGTLGYTF.

The V gene is TRBV7-9, the J gene TRBJ1-6; D gene ambiguous. The CDR3 covers 13 residues. V was shortened by 5 bases and J by 7 bases, with 9 bases between the two germline ends. Germline assignment: CDR1 SEHNR and CDR2 FQNEAQ (reference sequence). The CDR3 bases are TGTGCCAGCAGCCTAAAAGAAAATTCACCCCTCCACTTT. Its protein is CASSLKENSPLHF.

This rearrangement joins TRBV6-5 to TRBJ2-3; tentative D call: TRBD2 (5 bases). The CDR3 spans 13 residues. Trimming took 5 bases from V and 3 from J, leaving 9 bases between them. From germline, CDR1 is MNHEY and CDR2 SVGAGI. DNA of the CDR3: TGTGCCAGCAGTCCGGGGAGTACAGATACGCAGTATTTT. Residues: CASSPGSTDTQYF.

V is TRBV5-1 and J is TRBJ2-5, with 9 bases aligning to TRBD2. V trimming: 4 bases; J trimming: 4 bases; junction bases outside the gene matches: 8. The germline V gene has CDR1 SGHRS and CDR2 YFSETQ. The CDR3 is made up of 15 amino acids. The chain's CDR3 is CASSEGLASGETQYF. For the CDR3, the DNA is TGCGCCAGCAGCGAGGGACTAGCCAGCGGAGAGACCCAGTACTTC.

This rearrangement joins TRBV5-1 to TRBJ2-1; 9 nucleotides line up with TRBD2. Unmatched junction bases numbered 16, after V lost 0 bases and J lost 9 bases. The V gene's germline CDR1 is SGHRS and CDR2 YFSETQ. CDR3 length equals 18 residues. The CDR3 spells CASSLGMGRGGPVAEQFF. The CDR3 region has the DNA TGCGCCAGCAGCTTGGGCATGGGGCGGGGGGGCCCGGTTGCTGAGCAGTTCTTC.

The V gene is TRBV9, the J gene TRBJ1-4; 10 bases line up with TRBD1. This CDR3 has 13 residues. V lost 3 bases and J lost 8; bases outside the gene matches: 1. The germline CDR1 and CDR2 sequences are SGDLS and YYNGEE. CDR3 DNA sequence: TGTGCCAGCAGCGAGGGACAGGGGGAAAAACTGTTTTTT. Protein: CASSEGQGEKLFF.

The J gene is TRBJ1-4, the V gene TRBV7-6; D is undetermined. This CDR3 has 15 amino acids. V lost 1 base to trimming and J lost 8 bases, with 14 bases between them. Germline V gene data show CDR1 as SGHVS and CDR2 as FNYEAQ. The CDR3 sequence is CASSLVASRGEKLFF. The CDR3 DNA sequence: TGTGCCAGCAGCTTAGTGGCGAGCAGAGGGGAAAAACTGTTTTTT.